The rows below give T cell receptor beta chains drawn from one sample of a study of response to subunit inactivated influenza vaccine. TCRdb re-analysed the RT-PCR reads in MiXCR, keeping a single row per CDR3 protein. The table shows 150,000 to 200,000 distinct CDR3 sequences, with approximately 12% occurring only once. The same data also contributed to another study, on T cells expressing NK-cell markers.

The source was CD8+ T cells sorted from PBMCs, collected roughly 12 days after vaccination. The receptors originated from a man aged 50 or older who received an inactivated influenza vaccine. The CDR3 runs from the conserved cysteine through the conserved F or W. A D gene is named only where the DNA matches it firmly. Rows give clone size only sometimes, using once, few, many, or a class for an expanded clone.

>TRBJ2-5|NA|NA|TRBV27
CASSPLGSGETQYF
TGTGCCAGCTCCCCCCTGGGGAGTGGAGAGACCCAGTACTTC
>TRBJ2-4|NA|NA|TRBV12-3/TRBV12-4
CASSSPADGNIQYF
TGTGCCAGCAGCTCACCGGCGGATGGAAACATTCAGTACTTC
>TRBJ1-1|NA|many|TRBV6-5
CASSSPGRLEAFF
TGTGCCAGCAGTTCCCCGGGACGGCTTGAAGCTTTCTTT
>TRBJ2-2|TRBD2|NA|TRBV19
CASSIGLAGVVRGGELFF
TGTGCCAGTAGTATAGGACTAGCGGGAGTTGTTCGGGGCGGGGAGCTGTTTTTT
>TRBJ2-3|NA|NA|TRBV19
CASSMWGEWTDTQYF
TGTGCCAGTAGTATGTGGGGGGAATGGACAGATACGCAGTATTTT
>TRBJ2-7|NA|NA|TRBV7-6
CASSSAAGKAYEQYF
TGTGCCAGCAGCTCAGCGGCGGGAAAAGCCTACGAGCAGTACTTC
>TRBJ2-7|NA|few|TRBV27
CASSSYQTTTYEQYF
TGTGCCAGCAGTAGCTACCAAACTACTACCTACGAGCAGTACTTC
>TRBJ1-5|NA|NA|TRBV2
CASSEVGNSNQPQHF
TGTGCCAGCAGTGAAGTAGGGAATAGCAATCAGCCCCAGCATTTT
>TRBJ2-2|TRBD1|few|TRBV4-3
CASSPGQVKGGELFF
TGCGCCAGCAGCCCGGGACAGGTTAAGGGCGGGGAGCTGTTTTTT
>TRBJ2-7|TRBD1|many|TRBV10-2
CAIRQGSEQYF
TGCGCCATCCGACAGGGGAGCGAGCAGTACTTC
>TRBJ2-7|NA|NA|TRBV15
CATSRVKGTYEQYF
TGTGCCACCAGCAGAGTCAAGGGCACCTACGAGCAGTACTTC
>TRBJ2-7|NA|NA|TRBV7-8
CASGAATYEQYF
TGTGCCAGCGGGGCCGCCACCTACGAGCAGTACTTC
>TRBJ2-7|TRBD2|NA|TRBV29-1
CSVRGVLSYEQYF
TGCAGCGTCCGGGGGGTGCTTTCCTACGAGCAGTACTTC
>TRBJ1-4|NA|NA|TRBV10-1
CASSADSDNEKLFF
TGCGCCAGCAGCGCCGACAGCGACAATGAAAAACTGTTTTTT
>TRBJ2-5|TRBD2|many|TRBV9
CASSVGRAGGSETQYF
TGTGCCAGCAGCGTAGGTCGAGCGGGAGGGTCGGAGACCCAGTACTTC
>TRBJ1-2|NA|few|TRBV29-1
CSGETSSNYGYTF
TGCAGCGGAGAGACAAGTTCTAACTATGGCTACACCTTC
>TRBJ2-7|TRBD2|few|TRBV27
CASSRGTSGRGYEQYF
TGTGCCAGCAGTAGAGGGACTAGCGGGAGAGGGTACGAGCAGTACTTC
>TRBJ2-7|TRBD2|NA|TRBV4-1
CASSQYTGGAYEQYF
TGCGCCAGCAGCCAATACACGGGGGGGGCGTACGAGCAGTACTTC
>TRBJ2-2|NA|few|TRBV9
CASSVVEASANTGELFF
TGTGCCAGCAGCGTAGTGGAGGCTAGCGCGAACACCGGGGAGCTGTTTTTT
>TRBJ2-3|TRBD2|many|TRBV27
CASRELAGGSTDTQYF
TGTGCCAGCAGGGAACTAGCGGGAGGGAGCACAGATACGCAGTATTTT
>TRBJ2-6|NA|few|TRBV9
CASSVDGRSSGANVLTF
TGTGCCAGCAGCGTAGATGGGAGAAGCTCTGGGGCCAACGTCCTGACTTTC
>TRBJ2-5|TRBD2|NA|TRBV6-2/TRBV6-3
CASSLNPGLAQETQYF
TGTGCCAGCAGTTTGAATCCGGGACTAGCCCAAGAGACCCAGTACTTC
>TRBJ2-2|TRBD1|NA|TRBV6-2/TRBV6-3
CASDRGQNTGELFF
TGTGCCAGCGACAGGGGCCAGAACACCGGGGAGCTGTTTTTT
>TRBJ2-1|TRBD2|NA|TRBV7-9
CASRPRGGALYEQFF
TGTGCCAGCAGGCCCCGCGGGGGAGCGTTATATGAGCAGTTCTTC
>TRBJ2-7|TRBD1|NA|TRBV29-1
CSVEEQGSSYEQYF
TGCAGCGTTGAAGAACAGGGGAGCTCCTACGAGCAGTACTTC
>TRBJ1-5|TRBD1|NA|TRBV6-1
CASNQDRDYSNQPQHF
TGTGCCAGCAACCAAGACAGGGATTATAGCAATCAGCCCCAGCATTTT
>TRBJ2-7|NA|NA|TRBV6-2/TRBV6-3
CASSYSLAYEQYF
TGTGCCAGCAGTTACTCACTAGCCTACGAGCAGTACTTC
>TRBJ2-1|NA|NA|TRBV27
CASDEIGTASVSEQFF
TGTGCCAGCGATGAGATCGGGACTGCTTCGGTCAGCGAGCAGTTCTTC